This is a list of T cell receptor beta chains from one sample in a study of T cell responses to AZD1222 COVID-19 vaccine. Some clones are missing from TCRdb's copy, which holds only in-frame ones; the method was immunoSEQ multiplex PCR. The sample lists some 170,000 clones, just over 90% occurring once. The sequencing used peripheral blood, collected 28 days after the second AZD1222 dose. The receptors stem from an adult who received the AZD1222 COVID-19 vaccine. Each CDR3 is given with its conserved first and last residue. The D gene is left open where the match is weak. A clone size is listed for some rows: how often the clone was seen (once, few, many), or a class if it is expanded.

V gene	J gene	clone size	D gene	CDR3 DNA	CDR3 protein
TRBV7-6	TRBJ1-2	NA	NA	TGTGCCAGCAGTTCTCGCCCCGGTCTGGGGGCCTATGGCTACACCTTC	CASSSRPGLGAYGYTF
TRBV6-5	TRBJ1-1	once	NA	TGTGCCAGCAGTTACTCGAGGGTAATTGAAGCTTTCTTT	CASSYSRVIEAFF
TRBV9	TRBJ1-1	NA	NA	TGTGCCAGCAAGGTTAGCCCGAACACTGAAGCTTTCTTT	CASKVSPNTEAFF
TRBV9	TRBJ1-2	NA	TRBD1	TGTGCCAGCAGCCCCCGGGACAGGGGGGGCTACACCTTC	CASSPRDRGGYTF
TRBV29-1	TRBJ1-1	NA	NA	TGCAGCGCAACATTTCCACGGGGGGCGATGGCTTTCTTT	CSATFPRGAMAFF
TRBV4-2	TRBJ1-1	NA	TRBD1	TGTGCCAGCAGCCAAGTAGGGACAGGGGTTCGAGGTGGAGCTTTCTTT	CASSQVGTGVRGGAFF
TRBV19	TRBJ1-1	NA	NA	TGTGCCAGTAGTATGTTCGTGTGGCACACTGAAGCTTTCTTT	CASSMFVWHTEAFF
TRBV4-1	TRBJ1-5	NA	NA	TGCGCCAGCAGCCAACCCGGGGGTCAGGATCAGCCCCAGCATTTT	CASSQPGGQDQPQHF
TRBV15	TRBJ1-3	NA	NA	TGTGCCACCAGCAATCTTCTGGCTGGAAACACCATATATTTT	CATSNLLAGNTIYF
TRBV19	TRBJ1-1	NA	NA	TGTGCCAGTATGTCACAGCCCAACACTGAAGCTTTCTTT	CASMSQPNTEAFF
TRBV10-3	TRBJ2-3	NA	NA	TGTGCCATCATGGGACTTTATAGCACAGATACGCAGTATTTT	CAIMGLYSTDTQYF
TRBV19	TRBJ1-5	NA	TRBD1	TGTGCCAGTAGTTTGGACAGGGGCAATCAGCCCCAGCATTTT	CASSLDRGNQPQHF
TRBV18	TRBJ1-2	NA	NA	TGTGCCAGCTCACCACCGTTGGCAGGGGAAGACTATGGCTACACCTTC	CASSPPLAGEDYGYTF
TRBV18	TRBJ1-5	NA	NA	TGTGCCAGCTCGTCGGACGGGAATCAGCCCCAGCATTTT	CASSSDGNQPQHF
TRBV25-1	TRBJ2-4	NA	NA	TGTGCCAGCAGTGAACGGGGATACATTCAGTACTTC	CASSERGYIQYF
TRBV3-1/TRBV3-2	TRBJ1-2	NA	NA	TGTGCCAGCAGCCAAGAAGAGAGGGATCGTAACTATGGCTACACCTTC	CASSQEERDRNYGYTF
TRBV7-9	TRBJ2-7	NA	NA	TGTGCCAGCAGTTACACTAGTGGCGAGCAGTACTTC	CASSYTSGEQYF